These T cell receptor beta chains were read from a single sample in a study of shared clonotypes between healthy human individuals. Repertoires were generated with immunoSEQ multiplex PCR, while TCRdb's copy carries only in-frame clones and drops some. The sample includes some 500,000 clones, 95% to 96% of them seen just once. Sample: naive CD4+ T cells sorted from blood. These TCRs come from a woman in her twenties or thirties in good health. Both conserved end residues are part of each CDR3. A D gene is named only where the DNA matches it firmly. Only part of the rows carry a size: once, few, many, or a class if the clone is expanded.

CDR3nt: TGTGCCAGTAGTAGGAGCGGGGGACCCTACAATGAGCAGTTCTTC
CDR3aa: CASSRSGGPYNEQFF
d_gene: TRBD2
j_gene: TRBJ2-1
abundance: .
v_gene: TRBV19

CDR3nt: TGTGCCAGCAGCCGAGACGGCGGCAAAGATGAAGCTTTCTTT
CDR3aa: CASSRDGGKDEAFF
d_gene: .
j_gene: TRBJ1-1
abundance: .
v_gene: TRBV25-1

CDR3nt: TGTGCCAGTCACAGGGAGTTAGCTAATGAAAAACTGTTTTTT
CDR3aa: CASHRELANEKLFF
d_gene: .
j_gene: TRBJ1-4
abundance: .
v_gene: TRBV7-9

CDR3nt: TGTGCAAGTCGCTTAGTGGGACTCCTTGAAATCTACGAGCAGTACTTC
CDR3aa: CASRLVGLLEIYEQYF
d_gene: .
j_gene: TRBJ2-7
abundance: .
v_gene: TRBV12-2

CDR3nt: TGTGCCAGCAGTCTTAGGGCCCTAGATCGGCAGCAGTATTTT
CDR3aa: CASSLRALDRQQYF
d_gene: .
j_gene: TRBJ2-3
abundance: .
v_gene: TRBV27

CDR3nt: TGTGCCATCAGTGAAATCGGTGGTGGGGATATATCCTACGAGCAGTACTTC
CDR3aa: CAISEIGGGDISYEQYF
d_gene: .
j_gene: TRBJ2-7
abundance: .
v_gene: TRBV10-3

CDR3nt: TGTGCCAGCAGGCCCCAGGGAAACACCGGGGAGCTGTTTTTT
CDR3aa: CASRPQGNTGELFF
d_gene: .
j_gene: TRBJ2-2
abundance: once
v_gene: TRBV27

CDR3nt: TGTGCCAGCAGTTCTTCCGGGACTAGTCCCGCCGAGCAGTACTTC
CDR3aa: CASSSSGTSPAEQYF
d_gene: TRBD2
j_gene: TRBJ2-7
abundance: .
v_gene: TRBV27

CDR3nt: TGTGCCAGCAGTTTACTACTAGCGGGAGGGCCGAAATACGAGCAGTACTTC
CDR3aa: CASSLLLAGGPKYEQYF
d_gene: TRBD2
j_gene: TRBJ2-7
abundance: .
v_gene: TRBV28

CDR3nt: TGCAGTGCCTACAGCAACTATGGCTACACCTTC
CDR3aa: CSAYSNYGYTF
d_gene: .
j_gene: TRBJ1-2
abundance: .
v_gene: TRBV20-1

CDR3nt: TGTGCCAGCAGCCCCCCTCGCCAGGGAGAGACCCAGTACTTC
CDR3aa: CASSPPRQGETQYF
d_gene: .
j_gene: TRBJ2-5
abundance: .
v_gene: TRBV9

CDR3nt: TGTGCCAGCAGCATTGGGACTAGCGGGAGGGCAGGCGAGCAGTACTTC
CDR3aa: CASSIGTSGRAGEQYF
d_gene: TRBD2
j_gene: TRBJ2-7
abundance: .
v_gene: TRBV7-2

CDR3nt: TGCGCCAGCAGCTTGGCCAGGTCCAATTCGGTCCCCGGGGAGCTGTTTTTT
CDR3aa: CASSLARSNSVPGELFF
d_gene: .
j_gene: TRBJ2-2
abundance: .
v_gene: TRBV5-1

CDR3nt: TGTGCCAGCAGTGGGTCGACCTCCTACGAGCAGTACTTC
CDR3aa: CASSGSTSYEQYF
d_gene: .
j_gene: TRBJ2-7
abundance: .
v_gene: TRBV28

CDR3nt: TGTGCCTCCTCCAGGGCGGGGGGAAGCTCCTACGAGCAGTACTTC
CDR3aa: CASSRAGGSSYEQYF
d_gene: TRBD2
j_gene: TRBJ2-7
abundance: .
v_gene: TRBV7-8

CDR3nt: TGTGCCAGCAGCAAACGGAAACCCGCCGGGGACGAGCAGTACTTC
CDR3aa: CASSKRKPAGDEQYF
d_gene: .
j_gene: TRBJ2-7
abundance: .
v_gene: TRBV28

CDR3nt: TGTGCCACCCAAAGGGGGGCGGGAACCGGGGAGCTGTTTTTT
CDR3aa: CATQRGAGTGELFF
d_gene: .
j_gene: TRBJ2-2
abundance: .
v_gene: TRBV19

CDR3nt: TGTGCCAGCAGTGGGGCCGCCTTCAATCAGCCCCAGCATTTT
CDR3aa: CASSGAAFNQPQHF
d_gene: .
j_gene: TRBJ1-5
abundance: .
v_gene: TRBV6-1

CDR3nt: TGTGCCAGTAGAGGAGAGGGGCGGGCTCCTTACTATGGCTACACCTTC
CDR3aa: CASRGEGRAPYYGYTF
d_gene: .
j_gene: TRBJ1-2
abundance: .
v_gene: TRBV19

CDR3nt: TGTGCCACCAGCAGAGATTTGGGCAGGGCGGGAGATCAGCCCCAGCATTTT
CDR3aa: CATSRDLGRAGDQPQHF
d_gene: .
j_gene: TRBJ1-5
abundance: .
v_gene: TRBV15

CDR3nt: TGTGCCAGCAGCTTCGGTGGAGGGAGAACTGAAGCTTTCTTT
CDR3aa: CASSFGGGRTEAFF
d_gene: .
j_gene: TRBJ1-1
abundance: .
v_gene: TRBV7-2

CDR3nt: TGTGCCAGCTCACCAGTTAGCGGGAGGACCGGGGAGCTGTTTTTT
CDR3aa: CASSPVSGRTGELFF
d_gene: TRBD2
j_gene: TRBJ2-2
abundance: once
v_gene: TRBV18

CDR3nt: TGTGCCAGCGCCCCTTGGGGGCCTAGCCGATACGAGCAGTACTTC
CDR3aa: CASAPWGPSRYEQYF
d_gene: .
j_gene: TRBJ2-7
abundance: .
v_gene: TRBV7-2

CDR3nt: TGTGCCAGCACGAAGAGTGGCAGGCCGGACACTGAAGCTTTCTTT
CDR3aa: CASTKSGRPDTEAFF
d_gene: .
j_gene: TRBJ1-1
abundance: .
v_gene: TRBV2

CDR3nt: TGTGCCAGCAGTGCTGAAGTTTTCAACGAGCAGTACTTC
CDR3aa: CASSAEVFNEQYF
d_gene: .
j_gene: TRBJ2-7
abundance: .
v_gene: TRBV2

CDR3nt: TGTGCCAGCAGTTCCCCGGGAATAGGGGAGACCCAGTACTTC
CDR3aa: CASSSPGIGETQYF
d_gene: .
j_gene: TRBJ2-5
abundance: .
v_gene: TRBV27

CDR3nt: TGTGCCAGTAGTATTAATCAGGCCAGGGGCACTGAAGCTTTCTTT
CDR3aa: CASSINQARGTEAFF
d_gene: .
j_gene: TRBJ1-1
abundance: .
v_gene: TRBV19

CDR3nt: TGTGCCAGCTCACCACTCGGCAGCACGAAATCCGGGGAGCTGTTTTTT
CDR3aa: CASSPLGSTKSGELFF
d_gene: .
j_gene: TRBJ2-2
abundance: .
v_gene: TRBV18

CDR3nt: TGTGCCAGCAGCCACCGGACTGCTGAAGCTTTCTTT
CDR3aa: CASSHRTAEAFF
d_gene: .
j_gene: TRBJ1-1
abundance: .
v_gene: TRBV13

CDR3nt: TGTGCCTGGAGTGTTAGTCGTGTGCCGGCTAGCGGACAAGAGACCCAGTACTTC
CDR3aa: CAWSVSRVPASGQETQYF
d_gene: TRBD2
j_gene: TRBJ2-5
abundance: .
v_gene: TRBV30

CDR3nt: TGTGCCAGCAGTGAACAGGGGGCGAGCAATCAGCCCCAGCATTTT
CDR3aa: CASSEQGASNQPQHF
d_gene: TRBD1
j_gene: TRBJ1-5
abundance: .
v_gene: TRBV2

CDR3nt: TGTGCCAGCAGCTCGACCCGGGACAGGGCTGGGGCCAACGTCCTGACTTTC
CDR3aa: CASSSTRDRAGANVLTF
d_gene: TRBD1
j_gene: TRBJ2-6
abundance: .
v_gene: TRBV7-3

CDR3nt: TGTGCCAGCAGACCTAACGGCAATCAGCCCCAGCATTTT
CDR3aa: CASRPNGNQPQHF
d_gene: .
j_gene: TRBJ1-5
abundance: once
v_gene: TRBV28

CDR3nt: TGCGCCAGCAGCTTGGGCGGCGCTGTTGGGGAGCTGTTTTTT
CDR3aa: CASSLGGAVGELFF
d_gene: .
j_gene: TRBJ2-2
abundance: .
v_gene: TRBV5-1

CDR3nt: TGTGCCAGCTCACCGATGAGCCCCGACTCTGGAAACACCATATATTTT
CDR3aa: CASSPMSPDSGNTIYF
d_gene: .
j_gene: TRBJ1-3
abundance: .
v_gene: TRBV18

CDR3nt: TGTGCCAGCAGGTTATCAACACCGAACACTGGGGAGCTGTTTTTT
CDR3aa: CASRLSTPNTGELFF
d_gene: .
j_gene: TRBJ2-2
abundance: .
v_gene: TRBV11-2

CDR3nt: TGTGCCAGCAACCATCTCCACGAGCAGTACTTC
CDR3aa: CASNHLHEQYF
d_gene: .
j_gene: TRBJ2-7
abundance: once
v_gene: TRBV28

CDR3nt: TGCGCCAGCAGCGGTGGGGGATCCGGGAAAAACATTCAGTACTTC
CDR3aa: CASSGGGSGKNIQYF
d_gene: .
j_gene: TRBJ2-4
abundance: .
v_gene: TRBV5-1

CDR3nt: TGTGCCAGCAGCTTAGGTTCTGCGCGACTAGCCCAGGGTACTTTC
CDR3aa: CASSLGSARLAQGTF
d_gene: TRBD2
j_gene: TRBJ2-7
abundance: .
v_gene: TRBV7-9

CDR3nt: TGTGCCAGCAGTTTACGGGGCAGGGCGTGGATTGGCTACACCTTC
CDR3aa: CASSLRGRAWIGYTF
d_gene: .
j_gene: TRBJ1-2
abundance: .
v_gene: TRBV28

CDR3nt: TGTGCCAGCAATGAGCGGGCGGAGGAGCAGTACTTC
CDR3aa: CASNERAEEQYF
d_gene: .
j_gene: TRBJ2-7
abundance: .
v_gene: TRBV28

CDR3nt: TGTGCCAGCAGTGACCCTAGCGGGATCGTATACGAGCAGTACTTC
CDR3aa: CASSDPSGIVYEQYF
d_gene: TRBD2
j_gene: TRBJ2-7
abundance: once
v_gene: TRBV25-1

CDR3nt: TGTGCCAGCAGGGCTGTCCAAGAGACCCAGTACTTC
CDR3aa: CASRAVQETQYF
d_gene: .
j_gene: TRBJ2-5
abundance: .
v_gene: TRBV6-6

CDR3nt: TGTGCCAGCAGTTATATGACAGGACCGTATGGCTACACCTTC
CDR3aa: CASSYMTGPYGYTF
d_gene: .
j_gene: TRBJ1-2
abundance: .
v_gene: TRBV6-1

CDR3nt: TGTGCCAGCAGCTTAACCTCCAGCGGGAGTGGAAACTGGCAGTTCTTC
CDR3aa: CASSLTSSGSGNWQFF
d_gene: TRBD2
j_gene: TRBJ2-1
abundance: .
v_gene: TRBV7-2

CDR3nt: TGTGCCAGCAGCCACCAACAGGGATTTGCAGATACGCAGTATTTT
CDR3aa: CASSHQQGFADTQYF
d_gene: .
j_gene: TRBJ2-3
abundance: once
v_gene: TRBV5-4

CDR3nt: TGTGCCAGCAGTTTAACGGGAGCCGCCTACAATGAGCAGTTCTTC
CDR3aa: CASSLTGAAYNEQFF
d_gene: .
j_gene: TRBJ2-1
abundance: .
v_gene: TRBV28

CDR3nt: TGTGCCAGCAGCTTCGGAGTCAACTATGGCTACACCTTC
CDR3aa: CASSFGVNYGYTF
d_gene: .
j_gene: TRBJ1-2
abundance: .
v_gene: TRBV7-9

CDR3nt: TGCGCCAGCAGCCGTAGCGGGACATCCTACGAGCAGTACTTC
CDR3aa: CASSRSGTSYEQYF
d_gene: TRBD2
j_gene: TRBJ2-7
abundance: .
v_gene: TRBV4-1

CDR3nt: TGTGCCAGCAGGACTAGCGGGAGGGAGTATGAGCAGTTCTTC
CDR3aa: CASRTSGREYEQFF
d_gene: TRBD2
j_gene: TRBJ2-1
abundance: once
v_gene: TRBV6-5

CDR3nt: TGCAGCGTTGATAATGGGGGAACTGAAGCTTTCTTT
CDR3aa: CSVDNGGTEAFF
d_gene: .
j_gene: TRBJ1-1
abundance: .
v_gene: TRBV29-1

CDR3nt: TGTGCCAGTGGGGAAGGAGCCGGAAACACCATATATTTT
CDR3aa: CASGEGAGNTIYF
d_gene: .
j_gene: TRBJ1-3
abundance: .
v_gene: TRBV19

CDR3nt: TGCGCCAGCAGCTTGTATACGGTTGGGAATGAGCAGTTCTTC
CDR3aa: CASSLYTVGNEQFF
d_gene: .
j_gene: TRBJ2-1
abundance: .
v_gene: TRBV5-1

CDR3nt: TGCGCCAGCAGCTTGGCGTGGCGGGAATTAGATACGCAGTATTTT
CDR3aa: CASSLAWRELDTQYF
d_gene: .
j_gene: TRBJ2-3
abundance: .
v_gene: TRBV5-1

CDR3nt: TGTGCCAGCAGTTACTCGCCAGGGTGGAATGAAAAACTGTTTTTT
CDR3aa: CASSYSPGWNEKLFF
d_gene: .
j_gene: TRBJ1-4
abundance: .
v_gene: TRBV6-6